This T cell receptor beta chain came from a study of early T cells in non-severe SARS-CoV-2 infection. Looking at the study overall: It was bulk RNA from unsorted whole blood that was sequenced, and the chains were unpaired.

V was pared by 1 base and J by 1 base, with 7 bases between. CDR3 length equals 14 residues. Per germline, CDR1 LGHNT and CDR2 FRNRAP. Unique molecular identifiers were affixed to single, distinct cDNA molecules. TCRdb ran MiXCR on the 5' RACE reads and lists one entry per CDR3 protein. This sample has about 21,000 distinct CDR3 sequences; approximately 5.7% occur once, and the top ten carry roughly 15%. In its sample, this clonotype was seen a few times. The antigen remains undetermined. Whole-study findings and limits: Reliance on VDJdb matching favored anti-spike CD8 responses; private and CD4 specificities were missed.

Source: whole blood, taken at baseline. The chain couples TRBV12-5 to TRBJ2-5; D is uncertain. This receptor was taken from an adult who was a healthcare worker with PCR-confirmed SARS-CoV-2 infection or an uninfected control (not recorded which). The CDR3 region is CASGLGWGQETQYF. The CDR3 DNA sequence: TGTGCTAGTGGTTTGGGCTGGGGCCAAGAGACCCAGTACTTC.